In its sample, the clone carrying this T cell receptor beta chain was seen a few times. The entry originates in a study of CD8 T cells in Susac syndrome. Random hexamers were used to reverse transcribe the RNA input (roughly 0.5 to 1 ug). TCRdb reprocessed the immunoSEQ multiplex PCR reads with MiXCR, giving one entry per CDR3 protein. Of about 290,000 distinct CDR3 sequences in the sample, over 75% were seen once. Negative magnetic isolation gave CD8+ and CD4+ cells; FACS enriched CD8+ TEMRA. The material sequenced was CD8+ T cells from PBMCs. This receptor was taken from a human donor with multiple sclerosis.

The CDR3 nucleotides are TGTGCCAGCAGCTCGGACGGATCCTACGAGCAGTACTTC. Its protein is CASSSDGSYEQYF. V gene TRBV7-6 combines with J gene TRBJ2-7; D remains ambiguous. The germline CDR1 and CDR2 sequences are SGHVS and FNYEAQ. The CDR3 contains 13 residues. Trimming stripped 4 bases from V and 1 base from J, with 8 bases between.